This record covers a single T cell receptor beta chain. No antigen is known for it. Base qualities are missing; no much larger clone stands one base away. Peripheral blood CD8+ and CD4+ T cells from healthy donors, Susac syndrome patients and multiple sclerosis patients were profiled using high-throughput TCR beta sequencing. The Susac syndrome patients fulfilled recently defined diagnostic criteria for either definite or probable disease. CD8+ TEMRA cells were enriched by FACS, while bulk CD8+ and CD4+ T cells were purified by magnetic negative isolation. Blood was drawn into EDTA tubes, processed within 24 hours, and PBMCs were isolated by density gradient centrifugation. PBMCs intended for TCR sequencing were cryopreserved in liquid nitrogen and thawed later in a water bath at 37 degrees C. A purity of at least 90% was achieved for sorted or isolated CD4+, CD8+ and CD8+ TEMRA cells. This entry is derived from a study of CD8 T cells in Susac syndrome (dated by TCRdb to between 2017 and 2020). General notes on the study: Among the Susac syndrome patients who were sequenced, clinically active disease was present in 5 or 6 and clinical remission was observed in under ten. At blood withdrawal, Susac syndrome patients were either therapy-naive, taking corticosteroids (in some cases with IVIg as well), or taking IVIg alone. The study used repertoire sequencing to test whether antigen drove CD8+ T cell activation and differentiation in Susac syndrome. Summary of the overall study and its limitations: The CD4+ T cell repertoire of patients with Susac syndrome showed no detectable clonal expansion. The number of individuals in the TCR sequencing and HLA analysis was recognized as being relatively small.

RNA was extracted using the RNeasy kit, and about 0.45 to 1 microgram was reverse transcribed with random hexamers. The immunoSEQ multiplex PCR assay, which covers 54 Vbeta and 13 Jbeta segments, was used to amplify TCR beta CDR3 regions. Bias from PCR amplification was corrected by using a synthetic template baseline for primer optimization and for computational correction. As for the original processing: Reads were assigned to V, D and J genes according to IMGT and analyzed in immunoSEQ Analyzer, with only productive sequences retained. Clonality was calculated as one minus the Shannon entropy normalized by log2 of the number of productive unique sequences. For each patient and control, public and private clones were evaluated among the 100 most prevalent clones. A clone was defined as Susac-specific if it was absent from the healthy and MS cohorts, from some 1,100 published viral clones and from other ImmuneACCESS disease sequences. Clones were called with MiXCR by TCRdb after fastp trimmed the public reads at Q25, and only in-frame beta chains were retained. Every distinct CDR3 protein forms one entry, paired with its most common genes and DNA. The V and J calls here are based on TCRdb, not the publication. The sample table shows about 180,000 distinct CDR3 sequences, and 85% to 95% are seen once. The top ten clones comprise 0.099% of the sample.

The germline V gene encodes CDR1 KGHDR and CDR2 SFDVKD. The CDR3, from cysteine to phenylalanine, totals 16 residues. Only the CDR3 portion is preserved as DNA: 48 bases, with reading frame beginning at the first base. The V end gives up 7 bases and the J end 6 bases, leaving 13 bases in the junction not matched to a gene. The sequenced material came from CD4+ T cells from PBMCs. This clonotype was obtained from a human donor with Susac syndrome. Recombination linked TRBV24-1 to TRBJ2-1, with TRBD1 matching 8 junction bases. The encoded CDR3 is CATSGQGISLRNEQFF. Read as DNA, the sequence is TGTGCCACCAGCGGACAGGGAATTTCCCTCCGCAATGAGCAGTTCTTC.